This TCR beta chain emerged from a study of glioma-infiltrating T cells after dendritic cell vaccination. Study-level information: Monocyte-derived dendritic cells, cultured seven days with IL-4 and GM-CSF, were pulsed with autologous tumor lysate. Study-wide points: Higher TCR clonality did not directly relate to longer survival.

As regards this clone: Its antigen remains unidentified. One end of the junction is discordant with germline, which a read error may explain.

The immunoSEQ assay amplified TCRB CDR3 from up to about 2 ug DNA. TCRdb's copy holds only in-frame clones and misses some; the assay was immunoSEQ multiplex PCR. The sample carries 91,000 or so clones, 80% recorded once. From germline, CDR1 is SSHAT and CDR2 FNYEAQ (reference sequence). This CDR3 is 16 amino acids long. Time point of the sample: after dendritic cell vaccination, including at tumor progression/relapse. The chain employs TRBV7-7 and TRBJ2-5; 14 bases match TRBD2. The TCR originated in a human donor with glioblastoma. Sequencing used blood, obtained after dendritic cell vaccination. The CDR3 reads CASSAGGLAGVGTQYF. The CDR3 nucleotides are TGTGCTAGCAGCGCAGGGGGACTAGCGGGAGTCGGGACCCAGTACTTC.